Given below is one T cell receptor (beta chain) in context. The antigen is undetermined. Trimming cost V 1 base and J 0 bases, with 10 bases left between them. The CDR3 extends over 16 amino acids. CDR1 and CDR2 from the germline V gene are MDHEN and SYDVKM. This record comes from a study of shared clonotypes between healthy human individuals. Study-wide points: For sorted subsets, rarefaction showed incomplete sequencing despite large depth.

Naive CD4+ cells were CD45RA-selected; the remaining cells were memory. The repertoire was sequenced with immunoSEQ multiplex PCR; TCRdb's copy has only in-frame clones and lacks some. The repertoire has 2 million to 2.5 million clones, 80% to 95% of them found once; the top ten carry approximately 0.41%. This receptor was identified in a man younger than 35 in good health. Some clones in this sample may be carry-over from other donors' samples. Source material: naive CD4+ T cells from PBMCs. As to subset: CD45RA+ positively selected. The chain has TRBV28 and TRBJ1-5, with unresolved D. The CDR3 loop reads CASSLFTGNSNQPQHF. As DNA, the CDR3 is TGTGCCAGCAGTTTATTTACCGGGAATAGCAATCAGCCCCAGCATTTT.